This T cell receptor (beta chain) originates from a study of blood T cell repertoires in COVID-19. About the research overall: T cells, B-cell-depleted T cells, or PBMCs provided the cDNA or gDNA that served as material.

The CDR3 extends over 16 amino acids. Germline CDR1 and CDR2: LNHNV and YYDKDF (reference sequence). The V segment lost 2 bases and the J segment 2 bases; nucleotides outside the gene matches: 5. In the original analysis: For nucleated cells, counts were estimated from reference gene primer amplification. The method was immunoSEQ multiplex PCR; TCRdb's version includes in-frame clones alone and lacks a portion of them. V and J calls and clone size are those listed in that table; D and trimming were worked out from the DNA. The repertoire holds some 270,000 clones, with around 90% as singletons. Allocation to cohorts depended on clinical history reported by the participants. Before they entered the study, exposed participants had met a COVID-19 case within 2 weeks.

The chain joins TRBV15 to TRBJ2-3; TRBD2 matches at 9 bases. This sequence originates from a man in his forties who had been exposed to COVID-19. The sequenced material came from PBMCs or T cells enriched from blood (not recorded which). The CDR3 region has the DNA TGTGCCACCAGCAGACACCTAGCGGGGTACACAGATACGCAGTATTTT. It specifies CATSRHLAGYTDTQYF.